This TCR beta chain was sequenced for a study of T cells in localized non-small cell lung cancer. Study conclusions and caveats: Across samples, adjacent lung featured a median around 57 of the top 100 tumor clones. Without multi-region sequencing, intratumor heterogeneity could not be excluded. Uninvolved nearby lung showed the greatest T cell clonality, exceeding that found in tumor. Elevated circulating T cell density in blood was associated with longer overall survival.

TCRdb keeps only in-frame clones here, not all; method: immunoSEQ multiplex PCR. The sample yields about 33,000 clones, approximately 91% seen once. Germline CDR1 is SGHDT and CDR2 is YYEEEE. Trimming pared 1 base from V and 4 bases from J, leaving 14 bases between. This CDR3 has 15 amino acids. This clone came up once. As yet, its antigen is unknown. This sequence joins TRBV5-6 and TRBJ2-5, with D unclear. The TCR was taken from a man aged 40-75 years with stage II lung adenocarcinoma. Sequenced material: PBMCs, taken before any cancer treatment. The CDR3 DNA reads TGTGCCAGCAGCTTGTTTTCCCAGAGCCGAGAGACCCAGTACTTC. It yields the protein CASSLFSQSRETQYF.